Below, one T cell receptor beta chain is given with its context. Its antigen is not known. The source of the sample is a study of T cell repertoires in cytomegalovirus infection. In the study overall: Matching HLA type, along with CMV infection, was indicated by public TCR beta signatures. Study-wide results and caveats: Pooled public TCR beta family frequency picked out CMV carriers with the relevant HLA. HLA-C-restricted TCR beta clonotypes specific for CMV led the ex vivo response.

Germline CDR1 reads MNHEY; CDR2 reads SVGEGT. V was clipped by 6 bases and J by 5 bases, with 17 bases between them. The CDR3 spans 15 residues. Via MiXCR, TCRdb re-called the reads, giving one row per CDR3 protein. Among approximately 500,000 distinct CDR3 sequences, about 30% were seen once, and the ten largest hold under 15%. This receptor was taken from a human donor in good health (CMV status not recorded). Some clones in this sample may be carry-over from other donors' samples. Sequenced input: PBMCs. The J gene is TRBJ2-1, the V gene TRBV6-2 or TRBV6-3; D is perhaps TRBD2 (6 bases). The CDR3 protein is CASRNGGLGNNEQFF. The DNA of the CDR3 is TGTGCCAGCAGAAACGGGGGACTCGGCAACAATGAGCAGTTCTTC.